These T cell receptor beta chains were read from a single sample in a study of shared clonotypes between healthy human individuals. Produced via immunoSEQ multiplex PCR; TCRdb's table is partial and in-frame only. The sample carries around 510,000 clones, more than 95% recorded once. The sequenced sample consisted of naive CD4+ T cells sorted from blood. The receptors shown here come from a woman in her 30s in good health. Each CDR3 is given with its conserved first and last residue. The order of the fields is clone size, D gene, V gene, J gene, CDR3 DNA, CDR3 protein. The D gene is left open where the match is weak. Some rows have no size entry. The others give once, few or many, or a class for an expanded clone.

abundance: .
d_gene: .
v_gene: TRBV6-6
j_gene: TRBJ1-4
CDR3nt: TGTGCCAGCAGTTTTTCCAGGAGATTAAATGAAAAACTGTTTTTT
CDR3aa: CASSFSRRLNEKLFF

abundance: .
d_gene: TRBD2
v_gene: TRBV28
j_gene: TRBJ2-7
CDR3nt: TGTGCCAGCAGAGCTAGCGGGAGATCCTACGAGCAGTACTTC
CDR3aa: CASRASGRSYEQYF

abundance: .
d_gene: .
v_gene: TRBV5-8
j_gene: TRBJ2-7
CDR3nt: TGTGCCAGCAGCCGCTCGTCCTTC
CDR3aa: CASSRSSF

abundance: once
d_gene: .
v_gene: TRBV4-2
j_gene: TRBJ1-2
CDR3nt: TGTGCCAGCAGCCAGATCGACGGGAACTATGGCTACACCTTC
CDR3aa: CASSQIDGNYGYTF

abundance: .
d_gene: .
v_gene: TRBV2
j_gene: TRBJ2-1
CDR3nt: TGTGCCAGCAGTGATGGGTCTTCTCCCTACAATGAGCAGTTCTTC
CDR3aa: CASSDGSSPYNEQFF

abundance: .
d_gene: .
v_gene: TRBV7-9
j_gene: TRBJ2-7
CDR3nt: TGTGCCAGCAGCCAGTCTTTCGAGCAGTACTTC
CDR3aa: CASSQSFEQYF

abundance: .
d_gene: .
v_gene: TRBV5-1
j_gene: TRBJ2-7
CDR3nt: TGCGCCAGCAGCTTAAGCGGGCCTACCTACGAGCAGTACTTC
CDR3aa: CASSLSGPTYEQYF

abundance: .
d_gene: .
v_gene: TRBV7-8
j_gene: TRBJ2-5
CDR3nt: TGTGCCAGCAGCACGCCCTATAATCCAGAGACCCAGTACTTC
CDR3aa: CASSTPYNPETQYF

abundance: .
d_gene: .
v_gene: TRBV5-1
j_gene: TRBJ1-3
CDR3nt: TGCGCCAGCAGCTTGGACCGGACTGGAAACACCATATATTTT
CDR3aa: CASSLDRTGNTIYF

abundance: .
d_gene: .
v_gene: TRBV7-6
j_gene: TRBJ1-1
CDR3nt: TGTGCCAGCAGCCCACAGGAATGGACTGAAGCTTTCTTT
CDR3aa: CASSPQEWTEAFF

abundance: .
d_gene: .
v_gene: TRBV2
j_gene: TRBJ1-1
CDR3nt: TGTGCCAGCAGCGGACAGACCTTCATGAACACTGAAGCTTTCTTT
CDR3aa: CASSGQTFMNTEAFF

abundance: .
d_gene: TRBD1
v_gene: TRBV6-1
j_gene: TRBJ2-7
CDR3nt: TGTGCCAGCAGTGAGACCCAGGGGGCGAGGTACGAGCAGTACTTC
CDR3aa: CASSETQGARYEQYF

abundance: .
d_gene: .
v_gene: TRBV28
j_gene: TRBJ2-2
CDR3nt: TGTGCCAGCAGTTTCGGCGGCATGAACACCGGGGAGCTGTTTTTT
CDR3aa: CASSFGGMNTGELFF

abundance: .
d_gene: TRBD1
v_gene: TRBV28
j_gene: TRBJ1-3
CDR3nt: TGTGCCAGCAGGCCGTCAGGGGGAGGAAGGTCTGGAAACACCATATATTTT
CDR3aa: CASRPSGGGRSGNTIYF

abundance: once
d_gene: TRBD1
v_gene: TRBV5-1
j_gene: TRBJ1-1
CDR3nt: TGCGCCAGCAGCATACGGACAGGCCGATCTATGAACACTGAAGCTTTCTTT
CDR3aa: CASSIRTGRSMNTEAFF

abundance: .
d_gene: TRBD1
v_gene: TRBV5-6
j_gene: TRBJ1-5
CDR3nt: TGTGCCAGCCCCTTGGGGAGCAAGGGACAGGGGCCTCGGAATCAGCCCCAGCATTTT
CDR3aa: CASPLGSKGQGPRNQPQHF

abundance: .
d_gene: .
v_gene: TRBV6-6
j_gene: TRBJ2-6
CDR3nt: TGTGCCAGCAGTTCACAACAGGACTCTGGGGCCAACGTCCTGACTTTC
CDR3aa: CASSSQQDSGANVLTF